A single sample is the source of the 16 T cell receptor beta chains below, sequenced in a study of T cells in Graves' hyperthyroidism and ophthalmopathy. RNA transcripts were the template for amplifying TCR beta CDR3 regions. TCR CDR3 underwent first-round RT-PCR with the HTBI primer set. MiXCR, applied by TCRdb to the multiplex PCR reads, yields one record per CDR3 protein. The repertoire holds some 570,000 distinct CDR3 sequences, with 17% as singletons. The sequencing sample was made of blood. These receptors were taken from a woman aged 18-35 years with Graves' ophthalmopathy.

The table lists this clonotype with many counts. The rearrangement links TRBV2 to TRBJ1-1; 10 bases are shared with TRBD1. CDR1 and CDR2 from the germline V gene are SNHLY and FYNNEI. The CDR3 covers 15 residues. After removal of 6 bases from V and 2 bases from J, the junction contained 6 bases not matched to a gene. The DNA of the CDR3 is TGTGCCAGCAGGGGGACAGGGGCGCGTAACACTGAAGCTTTCTTT. It codes for CASRGTGARNTEAFF.

In this sample, this clonotype turned up a few times. The rearrangement joins TRBV19 to TRBJ1-2, with 7 bases aligning to TRBD1. The CDR3 sequence is 15 residues long. CDR1 is LNHDA and CDR2 is SQIVND in the germline V gene (reference sequence). The V gene end was trimmed by 5 bases and the J gene end by 0 bases; junction bases not matched to a gene: 6. The CDR3 here is CASSPLQGTNYGYTF. Written as DNA, the CDR3 is TGTGCCAGTAGTCCTTTACAGGGGACTAACTATGGCTACACCTTC.

This clonotype came up many times. This chain uses TRBV6-1 with TRBJ2-1; D remains ambiguous. Per the germline V gene, CDR1 is MNHNS and CDR2 is SASEGT. With 2 bases removed from V and 8 bases from J, the gap between germline ends came to 16 bases. CDR3 length: 15 amino acids. CDR3: CASSERVLLNDEQFF. DNA for the CDR3: TGTGCCAGCAGTGAAAGGGTACTGTTAAACGATGAGCAGTTCTTC.

The chain recombines TRBV20-1 with TRBJ2-5; D possibly corresponds to TRBD1 (6 bases). V was cut by 3 bases and J by 4 bases, with 21 bases left in between. The CDR3 loop spans 16 amino acids. Germline values: CDR1 DFQATT, CDR2 SNEGSKA (reference sequence). The CDR3 loop reads CSASLWGPTGVETQYF. CDR3 nucleotide sequence: TGCAGTGCTAGTCTGTGGGGGCCGACCGGGGTAGAGACCCAGTACTTC.

The rearrangement links TRBV6-2 or TRBV6-3 to TRBJ2-7, with 12 bases identical to TRBD2. CDR3 length: 15 amino acids. V lost 5 bases, J lost 7 bases, and 9 bases stayed unmatched. Germline V lookup: CDR1 MNHEY, CDR2 SVGEGT. For the CDR3, the DNA is TGTGCCAGCAGTCATCTAGCGGGGGGGCCGGAAGAGCAGTACTTC. Its translation is CASSHLAGGPEEQYF.

This clonotype was picked up a small number of times. The chain uses TRBV5-6 and TRBJ1-1; D might be TRBD1 (5 bases). Germline V gene sequence: CDR1 SGHDT, CDR2 YYEEEE. This CDR3 comprises 15 residues. The V end was cut by 1 base, the J end by 4 bases, with 14 bases between. The DNA for the CDR3 is TGTGCCAGCAGCTTGTATAACCGGGGGATCACTGAAGCTTTCTTT. As protein: CASSLYNRGITEAFF.

This clonotype was counted a few times. CDR3 loop: CASSLTMGTGTYGYTF. The CDR3 region has the DNA TGTGCCAGCAGTTTAACCATGGGCACAGGGACTTATGGCTACACCTTC. This sequence joins TRBV27 and TRBJ1-2, with a tentative D call TRBD1 (6 bases). The CDR3 has 16 amino acids. V was pared by 2 bases and J by 5 bases, with 18 bases between. Germline CDR1 and CDR2: MNHEY and SMNVEV (reference sequence).

The chain links TRBV6-8 to TRBJ2-1; D is undetermined. V shed 3 bases and J shed 0 bases, with 6 bases lying between them. Germline V gene sequence: CDR1 MNHGY, CDR2 SAAAGT. The CDR3 has 14 amino acids. The CDR3 DNA reads TGTGCCAGCAGTTATCCGAGCTCCTACAATGAGCAGTTCTTC. Protein product: CASSYPSSYNEQFF.

In DNA form, the CDR3 reads TGCAGTGCCCGACCGGGACTAGCGGGAGTCGAGACAGATACGCAGTATTTT. The encoded protein is CSARPGLAGVETDTQYF. The J gene is TRBJ2-3, the V gene TRBV20-1; 14 bases agree with TRBD2. The germline CDR1 and CDR2 sequences are DFQATT and SNEGSKA (reference sequence). CDR3 size: 17 residues. J gave up 3 bases and V 6 bases, and 11 bases lay outside the gene matches.

The sample holds a few counts of this clonotype. The chain carries TRBV6-1 and TRBJ2-3, with 8 bases that match TRBD2. The junction had 5 bases not matched to a gene; V was cut back by 5 bases and J by 4 bases. The CDR3 has 14 amino acids. Germline CDR1 MNHNS, CDR2 SASEGT. The CDR3 DNA reads TGTGCCAGCAGTTCGCGACTAGCGCCAGATACGCAGTATTTT. Encoded protein: CASSSRLAPDTQYF.

The rearrangement links TRBV24-1 to TRBJ2-3, with 11 positions matching TRBD2. The CDR3 covers 16 residues. Losses at the gene ends were 3 bases for V and 6 bases for J; bases not matched to a gene: 7. CDR1 and CDR2 (germline): KGHDR, SFDVKD. Here the CDR3 DNA reads TGTGCCACCAGTGATCCGGGGGCTAGCGGGAGGGATACGCAGTATTTT. Translation: CATSDPGASGRDTQYF.

This clonotype showed up just once. The CDR3, as DNA: TGTGCCAGCAGCCCGTTTGGTGCCGGGGAGCTGTTTTTT. Translation: CASSPFGAGELFF. The gene calls are TRBV7-2 and TRBJ2-2; D gene unclear. The CDR3 consists of 13 residues. The germline V gene has CDR1 SGHTA and CDR2 FQGNSA. V dropped 5 bases and J dropped 6 bases, with 10 bases sitting between them.

The J gene is TRBJ2-1, the V gene TRBV11-2, with TRBD2 matching over 15 bases. Germline-derived CDR1 and CDR2 are SGHAT and FQNNGV. The CDR3 runs to 18 residues. V was clipped by 5 bases and J by 8 bases; unmatched bases: 13. The CDR3 DNA reads TGTGCCAGCAGCCCCATTGGACTAGCGGGAGGGCCAGGCGATGAGCAGTTCTTC. This encodes CASSPIGLAGGPGDEQFF.

In this sample, this clonotype turned up a few times. The V call is TRBV6-1, the J call TRBJ2-4; TRBD2 agrees at 10 bases. CDR1 MNHNS and CDR2 SASEGT come from the germline V gene. The CDR3 extends over 18 amino acids. With V trimmed by 5 bases and J by 1 base, 11 bases remained unmatched. This CDR3 reads CASSPSGRVGAAKNIQYF. The DNA for the CDR3 is TGTGCCAGCAGTCCCAGCGGGAGGGTGGGGGCCGCCAAAAACATTCAGTACTTC.

Ten or more counts support this clonotype. The genes are TRBV6-6 and TRBJ1-1, with D unresolved. The CDR3 length is 14 residues. V was clipped by 2 bases and J by 0 bases, with 7 bases between them. Germline lookup yields CDR1 MNHNY and CDR2 SVGAGI (reference sequence). The CDR3: CASSYGPMNTEAFF. CDR3 sequence (DNA): TGTGCCAGCAGTTACGGACCTATGAACACTGAAGCTTTCTTT.

The chain carries TRBV3-1 and TRBJ1-2, with D possibly matching TRBD1 (6 bases). The germline V gene has CDR1 LGHDT and CDR2 YNNKEL (reference sequence). Trimming removed 0 bases from V and 6 bases from J, with 17 bases in between. The CDR3 loop spans 16 amino acids. CDR3 amino acids: CASSQDWSQGRDGYTF. In DNA, the CDR3 is TGTGCCAGCAGCCAAGATTGGAGCCAGGGGAGGGATGGCTACACCTTC.